Listed below are T cell receptor beta chains from one sample, sequenced in a study of technical replicates of blood from a handful of donors. Clones were sequenced by immunoSEQ multiplex PCR, and TCRdb holds only the in-frame ones, with some missing. The profile shows around 15,000 clones, roughly 87% of them singletons. Sequencing was carried out using PBMCs. These receptors were obtained from a human donor in good health. Each CDR3 is given with its conserved first and last residue. The D gene is left open where the match is weak. Clone sizes are given selectively: once, few, many, or a class where the clone is expanded.

clone size: NA
CDR3 length: 13
D gene: NA
J gene: TRBJ1-4
V gene: TRBV6-5
CDR3 protein: CASSPEGGEKLFF
CDR3 DNA: TGTGCCAGCAGCCCGGAAGGGGGTGAAAAACTGTTTTTT

clone size: NA
CDR3 length: 13
D gene: TRBD1
J gene: TRBJ1-2
V gene: TRBV13
CDR3 protein: CASSLQGVDGYTF
CDR3 DNA: TGTGCCAGCAGCTTACAGGGGGTTGATGGCTACACCTTC

clone size: NA
CDR3 length: 13
D gene: NA
J gene: TRBJ1-5
V gene: TRBV6-5
CDR3 protein: CASSYSQNQPQHF
CDR3 DNA: TGTGCCAGCAGTTACTCGCAGAATCAGCCCCAGCATTTT

clone size: NA
CDR3 length: 16
D gene: NA
J gene: TRBJ2-3
V gene: TRBV5-8
CDR3 protein: CASSFGQDSSTDTQYF
CDR3 DNA: TGTGCCAGCAGCTTTGGTCAGGACTCTAGCACAGATACGCAGTATTTT

clone size: NA
CDR3 length: 15
D gene: TRBD1
J gene: TRBJ1-4
V gene: TRBV5-6
CDR3 protein: CASSLQGATRPGLFF
CDR3 DNA: TGTGCCAGCAGCTTACAGGGGGCTACCCGGCCAGGACTGTTTTTT

clone size: NA
CDR3 length: 15
D gene: TRBD2
J gene: TRBJ2-7
V gene: TRBV6-1
CDR3 protein: CASSATSDGGDEQYF
CDR3 DNA: TGTGCCAGCAGTGCCACCTCTGACGGGGGGGACGAGCAGTACTTC

clone size: NA
CDR3 length: 16
D gene: TRBD1
J gene: TRBJ2-7
V gene: TRBV7-9
CDR3 protein: CASSAEGTGTSYEQYF
CDR3 DNA: TGTGCCAGCAGCGCAGAGGGGACAGGGACGTCGTACGAGCAGTACTTC

clone size: once
CDR3 length: 15
D gene: TRBD2
J gene: TRBJ2-7
V gene: TRBV14
CDR3 protein: CASSQFASGAYEQYF
CDR3 DNA: TGTGCCAGCAGCCAATTTGCTAGCGGAGCCTACGAGCAGTACTTC

clone size: NA
CDR3 length: 14
D gene: TRBD2
J gene: TRBJ2-2
V gene: TRBV6-1
CDR3 protein: CATWTSGSKGELFF
CDR3 DNA: TGTGCCACCTGGACTAGCGGGAGCAAGGGGGAGCTGTTTTTT

clone size: NA
CDR3 length: 16
D gene: TRBD2
J gene: TRBJ2-7
V gene: TRBV19
CDR3 protein: CASSPLGGVRAYEQYF
CDR3 DNA: TGTGCCAGTAGCCCATTGGGGGGGGTCCGGGCCTACGAGCAGTACTTC

clone size: once
CDR3 length: 14
D gene: TRBD2
J gene: TRBJ2-1
V gene: TRBV30
CDR3 protein: CAWMGRDYPDEQFF
CDR3 DNA: TGTGCCTGGATGGGCCGGGACTACCCAGATGAGCAGTTCTTC

clone size: few
CDR3 length: 15
D gene: TRBD1
J gene: TRBJ2-1
V gene: TRBV10-3
CDR3 protein: CAVDTGDGVNNEQFF
CDR3 DNA: TGTGCCGTCGACACAGGGGACGGGGTAAACAATGAGCAGTTCTTC

clone size: NA
CDR3 length: 14
D gene: TRBD2
J gene: TRBJ2-1
V gene: TRBV30
CDR3 protein: CAWSVLAGSNEQFF
CDR3 DNA: TGTGCCTGGAGTGTACTAGCGGGTAGTAATGAGCAGTTCTTC

clone size: NA
CDR3 length: 14
D gene: TRBD2
J gene: TRBJ2-3
V gene: TRBV28
CDR3 protein: CASSPGTTIDTQYF
CDR3 DNA: TGTGCCAGCAGCCCCGGGACTACTATAGATACGCAGTATTTT

clone size: NA
CDR3 length: 23
D gene: TRBD1
J gene: TRBJ1-2
V gene: TRBV2
CDR3 protein: CASSENLRGSWGQIILTMLGYTF
CDR3 DNA: TGTGCCAGCAGTGAAAATCTGAGGGGTAGCTGGGGACAGATTATTTTAACTATGCTTGGCTACACCTTC

clone size: once
CDR3 length: 14
D gene: TRBD1
J gene: TRBJ1-5
V gene: TRBV6-1
CDR3 protein: CASSYQGVGQPQHF
CDR3 DNA: TGTGCCAGCAGCTACCAGGGGGTGGGTCAGCCCCAGCATTTT

clone size: once
CDR3 length: 16
D gene: TRBD2
J gene: TRBJ2-1
V gene: TRBV5-6
CDR3 protein: CASSLGLAGTYNEQFF
CDR3 DNA: TGTGCCAGCAGTCTCGGACTAGCGGGAACCTACAATGAGCAGTTCTTC

clone size: NA
CDR3 length: 14
D gene: NA
J gene: TRBJ2-5
V gene: TRBV10-1
CDR3 protein: CASSESQGRETQYF
CDR3 DNA: TGCGCCAGCAGTGAGTCGCAGGGTAGAGAGACCCAGTACTTC

clone size: NA
CDR3 length: 16
D gene: NA
J gene: TRBJ2-1
V gene: TRBV11-2
CDR3 protein: CASSPAPGVTYNEQFF
CDR3 DNA: TGTGCCAGCAGCCCGGCGCCGGGGGTGACCTACAATGAGCAGTTCTTC

clone size: few
CDR3 length: 14
D gene: TRBD1
J gene: TRBJ1-2
V gene: TRBV28
CDR3 protein: CAMQPGQGFAGYTF
CDR3 DNA: TGTGCCATGCAACCGGGACAGGGATTCGCTGGCTACACCTTC

clone size: NA
CDR3 length: 16
D gene: NA
J gene: TRBJ1-3
V gene: TRBV5-1
CDR3 protein: CASSSQTVSSGNTIYF
CDR3 DNA: TGCGCCAGCAGTTCTCAGACAGTAAGCTCTGGAAACACCATATATTTT

clone size: NA
CDR3 length: 16
D gene: TRBD1
J gene: TRBJ1-1
V gene: TRBV6-4
CDR3 protein: CASRQRTGRSGTEAFF
CDR3 DNA: TGTGCCAGCAGACAAAGGACAGGGCGTAGTGGTACTGAAGCTTTCTTT